These T cell receptor beta chains were read from a single sample in a study of T cells after yellow fever vaccination. Each CDR3 protein gets one entry after TCRdb re-called the 5' RACE reads with MiXCR. The data contain around 310,000 distinct CDR3 sequences, approximately 4% of them singletons. The material sequenced was PBMCs, taken 5 days after the yellow fever booster vaccination. Receptor source: a young man who received the YFV17D yellow fever vaccine. Each CDR3 is given with its conserved first and last residue. D genes are given only for firm matches. A row's size may be missing; if present it is once, few, many or a size class.

clone_size	v_call	d_call	j_call	cdr3_aa	cdr3_nt
-	TRBV5-1	TRBD1	TRBJ1-4	CASRQTGEEKLFF	TGCGCCAGCAGACAGACAGGGGAGGAAAAACTGTTTTTT
many	TRBV20-1	TRBD1	TRBJ1-1	CSARGTGDTEAFF	TGCAGTGCTAGAGGGACAGGGGACACTGAAGCTTTCTTT
few	TRBV27	-	TRBJ2-6	CASSLSRGSGANVLTF	TGTGCCAGCAGTTTATCCCGGGGCTCTGGGGCCAACGTCCTGACTTTC
many	TRBV6-5	TRBD2	TRBJ2-2	CASSYSTSGVRELFF	TGTGCCAGCAGTTACTCGACTAGCGGGGTCCGGGAGCTGTTTTTT
-	TRBV11-2	TRBD2	TRBJ2-3	CASSLDDFSTASGGLERTDTQYF	TGTGCCAGCAGCTTAGATGACTTTTCGACAGCTAGCGGGGGCCTGGAGCGCACAGATACGCAGTATTTT
-	TRBV20-1	-	TRBJ2-3	CSARTTGTDTQYF	TGCAGTGCTAGAACCACAGGGACAGATACGCAGTATTTT
many	TRBV7-2	-	TRBJ2-3	CASSLQGGGTDTQYF	TGTGCCAGCAGCCTCCAGGGAGGTGGCACAGATACGCAGTATTTT
-	TRBV29-1	TRBD2	TRBJ2-1	CSVEEGRGDYNEQFF	TGCAGCGTTGAAGAGGGGCGGGGGGACTACAATGAGCAGTTCTTC
-	TRBV25-1	-	TRBJ1-3	CASSDPWGPSGNTIYF	TGTGCCAGCAGTGACCCTTGGGGACCCTCTGGAAACACCATATATTTT
many	TRBV5-1	TRBD2	TRBJ2-5	CASSTARGGGETQYF	TGCGCCAGCAGCACCGCTCGGGGGGGTGGAGAGACCCAGTACTTC
-	TRBV27	-	TRBJ2-1	CASSFWGGPNNEQFF	TGTGCCAGCAGTTTTTGGGGGGGGCCCAACAATGAGCAGTTCTTC
few	TRBV20-1	-	TRBJ1-5	CSAGPPAGSQPQHF	TGCAGTGCTGGACCTCCGGCTGGAAGTCAGCCCCAGCATTTT
-	TRBV4-1	-	TRBJ1-2	CASSQDGRERFGYTF	TGCGCCAGCAGCCAAGACGGCAGGGAAAGGTTCGGCTACACCTTC
-	TRBV29-1	TRBD1	TRBJ2-6	CSVEVAGGDSGANVLTF	TGCAGCGTTGAAGTGGCAGGGGGAGACTCTGGGGCCAACGTCCTGACTTTC
many	TRBV20-1	-	TRBJ1-1	CSASRDTEAFF	TGCAGTGCTAGCAGGGACACTGAAGCTTTCTTT
-	TRBV3-1	-	TRBJ1-1	CASKPGLTNTEAFF	TGTGCCAGCAAACCGGGACTGACGAACACTGAAGCTTTCTTT
many	TRBV7-2	-	TRBJ2-6	CASSLGPRSGANVLTF	TGTGCCAGCAGCTTAGGGCCGCGGAGTGGGGCCAACGTCCTGACTTTC
-	TRBV5-5	-	TRBJ1-5	CASSLGRGANQPQHF	TGTGCCAGCAGCTTGGGACGGGGGGCCAATCAGCCCCAGCATTTT
few	TRBV5-1	-	TRBJ1-1	CASSSLGAWSTEAFF	TGCGCCAGCAGCTCCCTTGGGGCGTGGTCCACTGAAGCTTTCTTT
-	TRBV20-1	-	TRBJ1-2	CSARLGTAPVYTF	TGCAGTGCTCGACTGGGGACGGCTCCTGTCTACACCTTC
many	TRBV7-2	TRBD2	TRBJ2-3	CASRKAGSTDTQYF	TGTGCCAGCCGAAAAGCGGGAAGCACAGATACGCAGTATTTT
few	TRBV6-5	TRBD1	TRBJ1-3	CASSYTGGIGNTIYF	TGTGCCAGCAGTTATACAGGGGGTATTGGAAACACCATATATTTT
-	TRBV6-5	-	TRBJ1-1	CASSYRQVLAEAFF	TGTGCCAGCAGTTACCGACAGGTATTGGCTGAAGCTTTCTTT
many	TRBV20-1	-	TRBJ2-7	CSASARDNRPYEQYF	TGCAGTGCTAGTGCCCGGGACAACCGCCCCTACGAGCAGTACTTC
-	TRBV15	-	TRBJ2-6	CATSRAWVSSGANVLTF	TGTGCCACCAGCAGGGCCTGGGTTTCCTCTGGGGCCAACGTCCTGACTTTC
-	TRBV2	-	TRBJ1-1	CASSEGTDFNTEAFF	TGTGCCAGCAGTGAAGGAACAGACTTCAACACTGAAGCTTTCTTT
few	TRBV5-6	-	TRBJ1-4	CASSLAGGDNEKLFF	TGTGCCAGCAGCTTGGCAGGCGGGGATAATGAAAAACTGTTTTTT
-	TRBV28	TRBD1	TRBJ1-2	CASSSSGGNYGYTF	TGTGCCAGCAGTTCGTCAGGGGGCAACTATGGCTACACCTTC
few	TRBV6-5	-	TRBJ2-2	CASRTSRRWLKQAGELFF	TGTGCCAGCAGGACCTCCCGTCGGTGGCTCAAGCAGGCCGGGGAGCTGTTTTTT
few	TRBV5-1	-	TRBJ2-6	CASSSGLLSGANVLTF	TGCGCCAGCAGCTCCGGATTGCTATCTGGGGCCAACGTCCTGACTTTC
few	TRBV7-2	-	TRBJ2-2	CASSYLQGTGELFF	TGTGCCAGCAGCTACCTACAGGGAACCGGGGAGCTGTTTTTT